This TCR beta chain was identified in a study of T cell repertoires in cytomegalovirus infection. Overall study: Indications of both CMV infection and matching HLA type were provided by public TCR beta signatures. The study, taken as a whole, reports: Cumulative public TCR beta family frequency identified carriers of CMV plus the relevant HLA. HLA-C-restricted CMV-specific TCR beta clonotypes were dominant in the ex vivo response.

V shed 7 bases, J shed 2 bases, and the junction held 5 bases outside the gene matches. This CDR3 is 14 amino acids long. The germline CDR1 and CDR2 sequences are MGHDK and SYGVNS. TCRdb used MiXCR to reprocess the reads, holding one entry per CDR3 protein. The sample carries roughly 190,000 distinct CDR3 sequences, 7.5% to 10% recorded once. On this clonotype: The antigen is undetermined.

The chain uses TRBV25-1 and TRBJ1-3; 7 nucleotides agree with TRBD1. The sample consisted of PBMCs. The clonotype originates from a human donor in good health (CMV status not recorded). Some clones in this sample may be carry-over from other donors' samples. The CDR3 reads CASTPQGPGNTIYF. The CDR3 nucleotides read TGTGCCAGCACTCCACAGGGGCCTGGAAACACCATATATTTT.